This T cell receptor (beta chain) was found in a study of patients and donors after allogeneic stem cell transplantation. TCRdb passed the RT-PCR reads through MiXCR, listing each CDR3 protein once. The sample yields fewer than 200,000 distinct CDR3 sequences, around 30% seen once. The CDR3 spans 14 residues. The germline V gene has CDR1 SGHRS and CDR2 YFSETQ. With 6 bases removed from V and 4 bases from J, the gap between germline ends came to 15 bases. Material for sequencing was blood, either unsorted or a sorted T cell fraction (not recorded which). The rearrangement joins TRBV5-1 to TRBJ2-3; D is unresolved. This TCR was recovered from a human donor who was either an allogeneic HSCT recipient or a stem cell or donor lymphocyte infusion donor (not recorded which). It is not recorded whose cells these are; they may come from a transplant donor. CDR3 in amino acids: CASTLSPGPDTQYF. The CDR3 DNA follows: TGCGCCAGCACCCTATCTCCGGGCCCAGATACGCAGTATTTT.